This T cell receptor beta chain originates from a study of cytomegalovirus exposure and HLA in healthy donors. The PCR made use of 60 Vbeta and 13 Jbeta primers. Some clones are missing from TCRdb's copy, which holds only in-frame ones; the method was immunoSEQ multiplex PCR. The sample records approximately 220,000 clones, 75% to 80% being singletons. The sequencing input was PBMCs. The receptor's source is a male donor in good health and CMV-seronegative.

As DNA, the CDR3 is TGCGCCAGCAGTGAGTTCGCCCTTCGGGACAGGGACCAAGAGACCCAGTACTTC. Its protein product is CASSEFALRDRDQETQYF. The V call is TRBV10-1, the J call TRBJ2-5; 9 bases are shared with TRBD1. Germline V gene data show CDR1 as WNHNN and CDR2 as SYGVQD (reference sequence). V lost 1 base, J lost 0 bases, and 9 bases stayed unmatched. The CDR3 is 18 amino acids.